Here is one T cell receptor beta chain with its context. This entry comes from a study of cytomegalovirus exposure and HLA in healthy donors. In germline, CDR1 is MDHEN, CDR2 SYDVKM. V was clipped by 10 bases and J by 7 bases, with 18 bases between them. There are 13 residues in the CDR3. At collection, donors were nominally healthy, but unrecorded immune exposures were probable. 60 Vbeta and 13 Jbeta primers were used in PCR. Sequencing was performed with immunoSEQ multiplex PCR; in TCRdb, only in-frame clones are kept and a portion is missing. The sample holds more than 95,000 clones, roughly 78% seen once.

The receptor was derived from a man younger than 40 in good health and CMV-seropositive. The sample was PBMCs. The V gene is TRBV28, the J gene TRBJ2-3; D gene ambiguous. CDR3 protein: CATNGFSSHTQYF. DNA for the CDR3: TGTGCCACCAATGGATTTAGCTCCCATACGCAGTATTTT.